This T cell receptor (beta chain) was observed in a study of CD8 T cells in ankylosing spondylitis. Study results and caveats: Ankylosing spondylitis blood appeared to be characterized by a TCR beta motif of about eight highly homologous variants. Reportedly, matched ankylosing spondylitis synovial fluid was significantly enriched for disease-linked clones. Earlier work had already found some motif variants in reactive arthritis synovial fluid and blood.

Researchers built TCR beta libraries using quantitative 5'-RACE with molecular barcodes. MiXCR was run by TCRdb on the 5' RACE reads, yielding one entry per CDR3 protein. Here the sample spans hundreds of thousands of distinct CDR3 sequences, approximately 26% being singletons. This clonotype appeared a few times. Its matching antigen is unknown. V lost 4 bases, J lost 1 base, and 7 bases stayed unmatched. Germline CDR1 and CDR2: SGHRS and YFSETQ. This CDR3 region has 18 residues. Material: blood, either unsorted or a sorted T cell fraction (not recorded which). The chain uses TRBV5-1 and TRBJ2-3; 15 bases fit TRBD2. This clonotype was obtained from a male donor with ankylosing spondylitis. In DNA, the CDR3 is TGCGCCAGCAGCCCTGGACTAGCGGGAGGGGCTCGCACAGATACGCAGTATTTT. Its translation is CASSPGLAGGARTDTQYF.